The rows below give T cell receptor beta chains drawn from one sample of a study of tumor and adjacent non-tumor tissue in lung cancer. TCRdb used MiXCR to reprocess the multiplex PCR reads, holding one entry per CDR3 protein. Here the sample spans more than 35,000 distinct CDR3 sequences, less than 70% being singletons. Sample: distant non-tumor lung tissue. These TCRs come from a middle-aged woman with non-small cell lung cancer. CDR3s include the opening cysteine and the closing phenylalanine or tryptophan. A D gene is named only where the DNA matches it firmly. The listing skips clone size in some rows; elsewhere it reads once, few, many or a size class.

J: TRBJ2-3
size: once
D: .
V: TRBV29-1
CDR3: CSVVWGSTDAQYF
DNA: TGCAGCGTAGTGTGGGGATCCACAGATGCGCAGTATTTT

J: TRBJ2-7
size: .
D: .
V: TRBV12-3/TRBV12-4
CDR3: CASSLGQSSQTSCGQYF
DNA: TGTGCCAGCAGTTTAGGGCAGTCATCGCAAACCTCCTGCGGGCAGTACTTC

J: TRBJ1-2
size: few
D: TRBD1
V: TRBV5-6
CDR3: CVSSLGDRGIYGYTF
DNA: TGTGTCAGCAGCTTAGGGGACAGGGGCATCTATGGCTACACCTTC

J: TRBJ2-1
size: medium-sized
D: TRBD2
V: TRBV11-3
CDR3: CASSRGLAGDEQFF
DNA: TGTGCCAGCAGCCGAGGGCTAGCGGGGGATGAGCAGTTCTTC

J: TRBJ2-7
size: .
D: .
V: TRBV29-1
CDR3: CSGSGGINGYEQYF
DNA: TGCAGCGGGTCTGGCGGTATTAATGGCTACGAGCAGTACTTC

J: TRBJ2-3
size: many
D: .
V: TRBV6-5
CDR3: CASRVFAGTDTQYF
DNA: TGTGCCAGCAGAGTCTTTGCCGGCACAGATACGCAGTATTTT

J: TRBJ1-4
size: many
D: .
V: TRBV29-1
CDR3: CSVGEWGEKLFF
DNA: TGCAGCGTGGGAGAATGGGGGGAAAAACTGTTTTTT

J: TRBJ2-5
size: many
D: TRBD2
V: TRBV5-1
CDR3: CASGPTGAPSGRETQYF
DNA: TGCGCCAGCGGTCCCACCGGGGCGCCTAGCGGTAGGGAGACCCAGTACTTC

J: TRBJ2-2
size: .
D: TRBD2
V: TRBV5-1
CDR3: CASGWTSGSPDTGELFF
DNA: TGCGCCAGCGGGTGGACTAGCGGCTCACCGGACACCGGGGAGCTGTTTTTT

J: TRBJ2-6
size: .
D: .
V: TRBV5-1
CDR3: CAGSLSGTSGANVLTF
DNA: TGCGCCGGCAGCTTGTCAGGAACCTCTGGGGCCAACGTCCTGACTTTC

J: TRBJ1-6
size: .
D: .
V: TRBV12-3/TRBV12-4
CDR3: CASSLTNYPPLHF
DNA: TGTGCCAGCAGCTTGACAAATTATCCACCCCTCCACTTT

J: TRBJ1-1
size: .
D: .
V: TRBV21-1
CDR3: CASSNFTPGHLNTKAFF
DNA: TGTGCCAGCAGCAATTTTACTCCCGGCCACCTGAACACTAAAGCTTTCTTT

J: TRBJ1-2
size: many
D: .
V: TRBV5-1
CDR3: CASSFQAANYGYTF
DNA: TGCGCCAGCAGCTTTCAGGCTGCTAACTATGGCTACACCTTC

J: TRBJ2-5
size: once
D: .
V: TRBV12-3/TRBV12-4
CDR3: CASSLSRDTQNF
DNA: TGTGCCAGCAGCCTCTCTAGGGACACCCAGAACTTC

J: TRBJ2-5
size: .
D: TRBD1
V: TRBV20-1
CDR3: CSAHTGGSEETQYF
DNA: TGCAGTGCCCACACAGGGGGGAGCGAGGAGACCCAGTACTTC

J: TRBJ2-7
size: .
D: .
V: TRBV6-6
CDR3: CASNARNRVPERYF
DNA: TGTGCCAGCAACGCCCGGAACAGGGTCCCCGAGCGGTACTTC

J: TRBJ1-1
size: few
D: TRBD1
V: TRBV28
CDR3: CASSLTGSGTEAFF
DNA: TGTGCCAGCAGTTTGACAGGGAGTGGCACTGAAGCTTTCTTT